This TCR beta chain was identified in a study of type 1 and type 2 diabetes patients. Germline values: CDR1 LNHDA, CDR2 SQIVND (reference sequence). CDR3 length: 19 residues. With 2 bases clipped from V and 3 bases from J, the junction kept 17 bases outside the gene matches. Genomic DNA was the PCR template. Multiplex PCR with 30 forward and 13 reverse primers amplified the TCR beta CDR3. Using its own MiXCR run on the multiplex PCR reads, TCRdb lists one record per CDR3 protein. The top ten clones hold roughly an eighth of a sample with about 290,000 distinct CDR3 sequences, roughly 50% of them seen once.

The chain has TRBV19 and TRBJ2-7, with 9 nucleotides matching TRBD2. This TCR came from a young man with type 2 diabetes. What was sequenced was peripheral blood mononuclear cells (PBMCs). Written as DNA, the CDR3 is TGTGCCAGTAGTATAAGTGGCCTAGCGGGAACCAGGACCCACTACGAGCAGTACTTC. Translating it yields CASSISGLAGTRTHYEQYF.